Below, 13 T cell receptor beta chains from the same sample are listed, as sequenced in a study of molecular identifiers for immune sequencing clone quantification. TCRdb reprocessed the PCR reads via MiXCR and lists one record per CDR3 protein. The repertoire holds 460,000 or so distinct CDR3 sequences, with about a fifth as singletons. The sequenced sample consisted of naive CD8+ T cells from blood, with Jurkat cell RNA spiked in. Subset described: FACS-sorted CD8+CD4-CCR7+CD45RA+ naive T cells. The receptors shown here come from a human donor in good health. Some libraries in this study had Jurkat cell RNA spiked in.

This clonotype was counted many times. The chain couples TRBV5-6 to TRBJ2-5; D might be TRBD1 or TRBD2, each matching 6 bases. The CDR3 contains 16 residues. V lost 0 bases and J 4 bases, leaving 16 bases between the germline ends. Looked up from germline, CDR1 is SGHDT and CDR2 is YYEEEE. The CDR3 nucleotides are TGTGCCAGCAGCTTGGCCGGTGGCCGGGGGCCAGAGACCCAGTACTTC. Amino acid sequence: CASSLAGGRGPETQYF.

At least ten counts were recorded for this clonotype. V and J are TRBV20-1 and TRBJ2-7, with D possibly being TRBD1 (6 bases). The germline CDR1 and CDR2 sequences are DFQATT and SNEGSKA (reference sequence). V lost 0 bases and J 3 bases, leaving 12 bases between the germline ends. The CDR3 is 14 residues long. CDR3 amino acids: CSARDAYRDYEQYF. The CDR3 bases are TGCAGTGCTAGAGATGCCTACAGGGACTACGAGCAGTACTTC.

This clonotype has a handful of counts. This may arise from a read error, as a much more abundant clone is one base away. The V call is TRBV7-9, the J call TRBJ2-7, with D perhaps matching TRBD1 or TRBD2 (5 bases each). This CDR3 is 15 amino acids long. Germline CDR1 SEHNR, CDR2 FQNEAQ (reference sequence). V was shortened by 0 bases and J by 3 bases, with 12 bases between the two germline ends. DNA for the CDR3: TGTGCCAGCAGCTTAGCATCGGGACGGGGCTACGAGCAGTACTTC. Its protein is CASSLASGRGYEQYF.

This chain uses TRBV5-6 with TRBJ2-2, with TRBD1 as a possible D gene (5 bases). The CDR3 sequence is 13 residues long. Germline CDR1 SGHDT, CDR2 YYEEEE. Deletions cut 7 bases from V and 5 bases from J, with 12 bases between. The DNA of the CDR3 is TGTGCCAGCGGCTCCAGGGTTACCGGGGAGCTGTTTTTT. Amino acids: CASGSRVTGELFF.

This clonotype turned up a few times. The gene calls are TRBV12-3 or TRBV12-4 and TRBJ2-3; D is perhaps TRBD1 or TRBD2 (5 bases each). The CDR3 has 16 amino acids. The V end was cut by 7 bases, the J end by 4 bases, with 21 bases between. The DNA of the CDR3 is TGTGCCAGCACTCCTCCCCGGGACCCAGTCCCAGATACGCAGTATTTT. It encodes CASTPPRDPVPDTQYF.

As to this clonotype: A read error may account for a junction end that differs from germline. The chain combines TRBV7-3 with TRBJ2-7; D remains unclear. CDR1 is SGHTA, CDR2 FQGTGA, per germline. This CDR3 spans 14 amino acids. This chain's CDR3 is CASSLMVHSYGQYF. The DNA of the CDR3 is TGTGCCAGCAGCTTAATGGTCCACTCCTACGGGCAGTACTTC.

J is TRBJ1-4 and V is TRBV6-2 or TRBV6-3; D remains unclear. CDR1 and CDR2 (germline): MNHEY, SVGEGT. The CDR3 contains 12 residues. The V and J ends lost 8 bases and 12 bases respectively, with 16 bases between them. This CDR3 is CASGLLDMELFF. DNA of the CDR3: TGTGCCAGCGGCCTACTCGACATGGAACTGTTTTTT.

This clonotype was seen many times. The CDR3 DNA reads as TGTGCCAGCAGCTTAACTCCTTTAGGCTCTGAAGCTTTCTTT. Translating gives CASSLTPLGSEAFF. This chain uses TRBV7-9 with TRBJ1-1; D unclear. Between the trimmed V and J ends, which lost 2 bases and 6 bases, there was a span of 13 bases. This CDR3 region has 14 residues. Germline CDR1 reads SEHNR; CDR2 reads FQNEAQ (reference sequence).

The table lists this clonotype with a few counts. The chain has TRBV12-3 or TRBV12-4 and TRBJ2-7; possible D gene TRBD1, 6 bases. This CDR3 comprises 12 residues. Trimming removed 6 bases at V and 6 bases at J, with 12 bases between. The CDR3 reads CASSRLGGEQYF. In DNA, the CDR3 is TGTGCCAGCAGCCGCTTAGGGGGCGAGCAGTACTTC.

CDR3 loop: CASSPEGGAGYTF. As DNA, the CDR3 is TGTGCCAGCAGCCCCGAGGGGGGGGCTGGCTACACCTTC. The V and J genes are TRBV7-9 and TRBJ1-2, with D maybe TRBD1 (6 bases). The CDR3 is 13 amino acids. V dropped 5 bases and J dropped 7 bases, with 14 bases sitting between them. Germline V gives CDR1 SEHNR, CDR2 FQNEAQ (reference sequence).

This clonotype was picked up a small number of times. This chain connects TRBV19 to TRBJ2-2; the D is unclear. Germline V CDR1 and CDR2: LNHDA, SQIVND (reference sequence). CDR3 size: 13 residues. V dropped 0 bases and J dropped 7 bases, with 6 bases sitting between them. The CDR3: CASSIDANGELFF. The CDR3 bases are TGTGCCAGTAGTATAGACGCTAACGGGGAGCTGTTTTTT.

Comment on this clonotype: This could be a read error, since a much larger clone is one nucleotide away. This CDR3 reads CASSQDMSSGNTIHF. In nucleotides, the CDR3 is TGCGCCAGCAGCCAAGATATGAGCTCTGGAAACACCATACATTTT. The chain links TRBV4-3 to TRBJ1-3, with D unresolved. The CDR3 has 15 residues. Germline assignment: CDR1 LGHNA and CDR2 YSLEER.

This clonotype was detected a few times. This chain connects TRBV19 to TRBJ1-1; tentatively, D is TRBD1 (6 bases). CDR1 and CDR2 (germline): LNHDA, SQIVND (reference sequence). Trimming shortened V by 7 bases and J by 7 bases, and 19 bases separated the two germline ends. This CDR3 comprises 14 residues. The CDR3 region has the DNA TGTGCCAGTAACCAAGGGGGGGGATTGAGTGAAGCTTTCTTT. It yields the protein CASNQGGGLSEAFF.